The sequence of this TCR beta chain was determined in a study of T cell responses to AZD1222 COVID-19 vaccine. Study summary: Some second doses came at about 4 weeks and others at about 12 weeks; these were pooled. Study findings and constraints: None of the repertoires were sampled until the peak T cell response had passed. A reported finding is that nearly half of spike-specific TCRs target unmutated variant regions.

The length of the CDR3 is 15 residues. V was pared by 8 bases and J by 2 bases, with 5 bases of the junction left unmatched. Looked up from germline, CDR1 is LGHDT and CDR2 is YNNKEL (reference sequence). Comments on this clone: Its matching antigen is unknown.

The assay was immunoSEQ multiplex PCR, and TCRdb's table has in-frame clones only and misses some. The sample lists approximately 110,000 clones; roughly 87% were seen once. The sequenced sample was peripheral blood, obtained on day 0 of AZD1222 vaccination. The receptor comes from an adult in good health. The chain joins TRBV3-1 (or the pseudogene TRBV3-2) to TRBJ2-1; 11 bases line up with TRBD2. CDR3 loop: CASSFSGGAYNEQFF. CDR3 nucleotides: TGTGCCAGCTCCTTTAGCGGGGGGGCCTACAATGAGCAGTTCTTC.